This T cell receptor (beta chain) emerged from a study of blood T cell repertoires in COVID-19. Overall study: The samples span acute and convalescent COVID-19 from the United States, Italy and Spain. Nucleic acid was either cDNA or gDNA, and it came from T cells, B-cell-depleted T cells, or PBMCs.

Original methodology: Reference gene primer amplification gave estimated nucleated cell counts. TCRdb keeps only in-frame clones here, not all; method: immunoSEQ multiplex PCR. The V and J calls and clone size are taken from that table; D and trimming were inferred from the DNA. The sample holds roughly 150,000 clones, more than 70% seen once. From germline, CDR1 is KGHSH and CDR2 LQKENI. Trimming left V 6 bases short and J 2 bases short, with 10 bases between. The CDR3 runs to 13 residues. The rearrangement links TRBV18 to TRBJ2-5; D not resolved. Material: peripheral blood. This receptor was identified in a man aged 45-65 years who had recovered from COVID-19. Here the CDR3 reads CASSSTRQETQYF. In nucleotides, the CDR3 is TGTGCCAGCTCGTCGACACGACAAGAGACCCAGTACTTC.